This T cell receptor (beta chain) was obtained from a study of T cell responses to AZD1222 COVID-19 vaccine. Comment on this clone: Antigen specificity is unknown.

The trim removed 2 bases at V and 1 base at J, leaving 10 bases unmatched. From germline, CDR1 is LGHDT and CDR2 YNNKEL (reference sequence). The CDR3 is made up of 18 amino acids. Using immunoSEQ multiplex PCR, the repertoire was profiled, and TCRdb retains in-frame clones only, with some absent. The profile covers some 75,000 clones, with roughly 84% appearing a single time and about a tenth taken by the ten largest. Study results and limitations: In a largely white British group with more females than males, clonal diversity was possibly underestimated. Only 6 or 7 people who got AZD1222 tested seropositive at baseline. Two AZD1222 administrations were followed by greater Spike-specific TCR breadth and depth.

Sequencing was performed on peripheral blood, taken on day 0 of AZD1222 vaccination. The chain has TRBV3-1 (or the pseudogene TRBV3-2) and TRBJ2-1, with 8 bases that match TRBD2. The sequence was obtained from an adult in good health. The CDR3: CASSQQHEAGVSYNEQFF. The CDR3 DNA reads TGTGCCAGCAGCCAACAACATGAAGCGGGAGTTTCCTACAATGAGCAGTTCTTC.